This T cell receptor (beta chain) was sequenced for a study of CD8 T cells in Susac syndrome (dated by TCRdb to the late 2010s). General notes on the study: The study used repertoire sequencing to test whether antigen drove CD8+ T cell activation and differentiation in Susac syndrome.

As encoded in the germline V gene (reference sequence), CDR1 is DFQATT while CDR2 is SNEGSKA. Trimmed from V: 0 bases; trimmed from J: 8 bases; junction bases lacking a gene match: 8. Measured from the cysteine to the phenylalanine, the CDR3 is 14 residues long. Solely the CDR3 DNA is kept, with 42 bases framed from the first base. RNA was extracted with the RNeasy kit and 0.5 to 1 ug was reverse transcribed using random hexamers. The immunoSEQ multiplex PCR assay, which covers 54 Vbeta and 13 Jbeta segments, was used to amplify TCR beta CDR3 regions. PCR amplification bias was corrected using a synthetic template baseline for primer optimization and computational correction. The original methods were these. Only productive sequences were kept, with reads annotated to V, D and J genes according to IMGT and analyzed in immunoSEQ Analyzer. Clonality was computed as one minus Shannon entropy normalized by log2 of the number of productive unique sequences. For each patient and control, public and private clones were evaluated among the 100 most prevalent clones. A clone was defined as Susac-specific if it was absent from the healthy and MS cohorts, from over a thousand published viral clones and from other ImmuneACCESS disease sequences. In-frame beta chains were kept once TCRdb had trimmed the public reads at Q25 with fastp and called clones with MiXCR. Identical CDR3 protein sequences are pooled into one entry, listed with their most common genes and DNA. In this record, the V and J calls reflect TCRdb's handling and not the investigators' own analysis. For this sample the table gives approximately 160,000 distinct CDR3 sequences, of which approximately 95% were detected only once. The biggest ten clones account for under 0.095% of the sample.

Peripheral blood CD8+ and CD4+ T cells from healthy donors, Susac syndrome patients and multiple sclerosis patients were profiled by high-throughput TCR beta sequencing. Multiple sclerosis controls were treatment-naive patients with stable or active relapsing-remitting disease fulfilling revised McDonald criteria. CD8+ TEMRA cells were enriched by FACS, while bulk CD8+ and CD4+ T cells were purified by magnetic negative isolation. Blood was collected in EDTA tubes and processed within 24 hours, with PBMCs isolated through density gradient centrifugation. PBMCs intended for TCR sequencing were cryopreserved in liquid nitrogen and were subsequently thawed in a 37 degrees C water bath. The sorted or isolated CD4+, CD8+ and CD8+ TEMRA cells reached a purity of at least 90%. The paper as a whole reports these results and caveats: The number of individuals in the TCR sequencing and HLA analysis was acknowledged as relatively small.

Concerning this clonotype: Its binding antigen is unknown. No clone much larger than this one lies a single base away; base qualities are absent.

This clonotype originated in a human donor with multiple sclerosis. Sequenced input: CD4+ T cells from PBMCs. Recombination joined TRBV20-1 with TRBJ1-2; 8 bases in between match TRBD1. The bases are TGCAGTGCTAGAGATCTTCCAGGGGGCGAAGGCTACACCTTC. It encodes CSARDLPGGEGYTF.